These 30 T cell receptor beta chains share one sample of origin, sequenced in a study of OX40 agonist ivuxolimab in advanced cancers. Sequencing was performed with immunoSEQ multiplex PCR; in TCRdb, only in-frame clones are kept and a portion is missing. Among 80,000 or so clones listed, 85% were seen once. The sequencing here drew on CD4+ or CD8+ T cells sorted from blood, taken in a trial of the OX40 agonist ivuxolimab. The receptors stem from an adult with an advanced solid tumor such as melanoma, head and neck, liver or kidney cancer.

This sequence joins TRBV30 and TRBJ1-5; D gene ambiguous. The CDR3 length is 13 residues. V was shortened by 0 bases and J by 4 bases, with 7 bases between the two germline ends. Germline V CDR1 and CDR2: GTSNPN, SVGIG (reference sequence). The CDR3 spells CAWSVAENQPQHF. The CDR3 bases are TGTGCCTGGAGTGTAGCGGAGAATCAGCCCCAGCATTTT.

The CDR3 DNA reads TGTGCCATCAGCTCCTTGGGGGGCCTCAGGGCAGATACGCAGTATTTT. The encoded protein is CAISSLGGLRADTQYF. The chain recombines TRBV10-3 with TRBJ2-3, with D perhaps assigned TRBD1 or TRBD2 (6 bases each). V was pared by 6 bases and J by 4 bases, with 20 bases between. The CDR3 is 16 amino acids. Germline V gene lookup returns CDR1 ENHRY and CDR2 SYGVKD.

The chain recombines TRBV28 with TRBJ1-5; D not certain. The germline gives CDR1 MDHEN, CDR2 SYDVKM. The V and J ends lost 1 base and 0 bases respectively, with 10 bases between them. The CDR3 runs to 16 residues. CDR3 residues: CASSLFLGNSNQPQHF. The CDR3 nucleotides are TGTGCCAGCAGTTTATTTTTGGGAAATAGCAATCAGCCCCAGCATTTT.

J is TRBJ2-1 and V is TRBV7-2, with a weak D call TRBD2 (5 bases). CDR3 length equals 15 residues. V gave up 1 base and J gave up 5 bases, with 12 bases separating them. The germline gives CDR1 SGHTA, CDR2 FQGNSA. The CDR3 here is CASSLVATIDNEQFF. The CDR3 nucleotides read TGTGCCAGCAGCTTAGTCGCGACTATCGACAATGAGCAGTTCTTC.

V is TRBV7-2 and J is TRBJ2-1; TRBD2 is a possible D gene (6 bases). V was trimmed by 1 base and J by 7 bases, leaving 14 bases between them. This CDR3 comprises 15 residues. Per the germline V gene, CDR1 is SGHTA and CDR2 is FQGNSA. The CDR3 DNA follows: TGTGCCAGCAGCTTAGATGCCGGGACTGAGAATGAGCAGTTCTTC. Protein: CASSLDAGTENEQFF.

The chain uses TRBV6-4 and TRBJ1-4, with 9 bases identical to TRBD1. Per the germline V gene, CDR1 is MRHNA and CDR2 is SNTAGT. This CDR3 region has 17 residues. V lost 0 bases to trimming and J lost 6 bases; unmatched junction nucleotides: 8. The chain's CDR3 is CASSDSRDRECYEKLFF. The CDR3 DNA is TGTGCCAGCAGTGACTCGAGGGACAGGGAATGTTATGAAAAACTGTTTTTT.

The chain couples TRBV7-3 to TRBJ2-5; D call uncertain. The V gene's germline CDR1 is SGHTA and CDR2 FQGTGA. The CDR3 spans 14 residues. V was shortened by 0 bases and J by 7 bases, with 12 bases between the two germline ends. The CDR3 DNA sequence: TGTGCCAGCAGCTTAACAGGAACATCTGGGACCCAGTACTTC. Amino acids: CASSLTGTSGTQYF.

The V and J genes are TRBV5-6 and TRBJ2-5, with D hard to call. V lost 2 bases, J lost 5 bases, and 10 bases lay in between. Looked up from germline, CDR1 is SGHDT and CDR2 is YYEEEE. The CDR3 loop spans 13 amino acids. CDR3 sequence: CASSFGVVETQYF. CDR3 nucleotides: TGTGCCAGCAGCTTCGGAGTGGTGGAGACCCAGTACTTC.

The V and J genes are TRBV4-1 and TRBJ2-7, with 14 bases that match TRBD2. This CDR3 has 18 amino acids. The junction had 14 bases not matched to a gene; V was cut back by 4 bases and J by 6 bases. Germline assignment: CDR1 MGHRA and CDR2 YSYEKL. CDR3 sequence reads: CASSRSGGTSGRDGEQYF. The CDR3, as DNA: TGCGCCAGCAGCCGCTCTGGCGGGACTAGCGGGAGAGACGGCGAGCAGTACTTC.

The chain has TRBV11-2 and TRBJ1-2; 7 bases line up with TRBD1. The CDR3 runs 14 residues. The V and J ends lost 5 bases and 1 base, in that order; junction bases with no gene match: 4. The germline V gene encodes CDR1 SGHAT and CDR2 FQNNGV. This CDR3 is CASSHRDSNYGYTF. The CDR3 DNA reads as TGTGCCAGCAGCCATCGGGACAGTAACTATGGCTACACCTTC.

The chain links TRBV5-1 to TRBJ1-4; D may be TRBD1 (5 bases). The CDR3 spans 14 residues. Germline loops: CDR1 SGHRS, CDR2 YFSETQ. Between the trimmed V and J ends, which lost 1 base and 8 bases, there was a span of 12 bases. CDR3 protein: CASSLSGTQEKLFF. In DNA form, the CDR3 reads TGCGCCAGCAGCTTGTCCGGGACTCAAGAAAAACTGTTTTTT.

This chain connects TRBV2 to TRBJ1-4; tentative D call: TRBD1 (5 bases). The length of the CDR3 is 15 residues. Germline-derived CDR1 and CDR2 are SNHLY and FYNNEI. The V end was cut by 5 bases, the J end by 3 bases, with 13 bases between. The CDR3 sequence is CASSLRESPNEKLFF. CDR3 in DNA: TGTGCCAGCAGTCTCAGGGAATCACCTAATGAAAAACTGTTTTTT. The full variable domain, its missing parts supplied by reference TRBV2 and TRBJ1-4, is EPEVTQTPSHQVTQMGQEVILRCVPISNHLYFYWYRQILGQKVEFLVSFYNNEISEKSEIFDDQFSVERPDGSNFTLKIRSTKLEDSAMYFCASSLRESPNEKLFFGSGTQLSVL.

This clone appeared once. The chain combines TRBV6-5 with TRBJ2-3, with a weak D call TRBD1 (6 bases). V was trimmed by 5 bases and J by 8 bases, leaving 17 bases between them. The CDR3 is 14 amino acids. The germline CDR1 and CDR2 sequences are MNHEY and SVGAGI. CDR3 residues: CASSDYRVSGTQYF. CDR3 coding DNA: TGTGCCAGCAGTGACTACAGGGTCTCGGGTACGCAGTATTTT.

V and J are TRBV19 and TRBJ2-3, with 9 bases that match TRBD1. This CDR3 comprises 17 residues. Germline assignment: CDR1 LNHDA and CDR2 SQIVND (reference sequence). The V segment lost 5 bases and the J segment 2 bases; nucleotides outside the gene matches: 11. The CDR3 nucleotides are TGTGCCAGTAGTCCTCGTGGACAGGGGTGGAACACAGATACGCAGTATTTT. This sequence encodes CASSPRGQGWNTDTQYF.

The chain joins TRBV28 to TRBJ1-2; TRBD1 agrees at 7 bases. Germline CDR1 MDHEN, CDR2 SYDVKM. CDR3 size: 17 residues. Germline trimming cut 1 base from V and 5 bases from J; bases unmatched to any gene: 13. The CDR3 loop reads CASSLLTGTVTQYGYTF. Written as DNA, the CDR3 is TGTGCCAGCAGTTTATTAACCGGGACAGTTACCCAATATGGCTACACCTTC.

The table lists this clone with a few counts. The J gene is TRBJ2-1, the V gene TRBV11-3; possible D gene TRBD2, 6 bases. The CDR3 has 10 residues. The germline CDR1 and CDR2 sequences are SGHNT and YENEEA. V was trimmed by 10 bases and J by 9 bases, leaving 10 bases between them. CDR3 DNA: TGTGCCACCTGGCGGGGTGAGCAGTTCTTC. It encodes CATWRGEQFF.

The chain has TRBV10-3 and TRBJ2-4; D perhaps matches TRBD2 (6 bases). V lost 4 bases and J 8 bases, leaving 18 bases between the germline ends. The CDR3 consists of 15 residues. Germline loops: CDR1 ENHRY, CDR2 SYGVKD. DNA of the CDR3: TGTGCCATCAGTGGGACGGGGGAAGTGGGGGACATTCAGTACTTC. The encoded protein is CAISGTGEVGDIQYF.

V and J are TRBV5-1 and TRBJ1-3, with 8 bases matching TRBD1. The germline CDR1 and CDR2 sequences are SGHRS and YFSETQ. The CDR3 has 14 residues. Trimming cost V 2 bases and J 3 bases; bases outside gene matches: 1. CDR3 sequence: CASSFGQGGNTIYF. DNA of the CDR3: TGCGCCAGCAGCTTTGGACAGGGTGGAAACACCATATATTTT.

This chain uses TRBV7-9 with TRBJ2-5, with 7 bases matching TRBD1. Germline CDR1 is SEHNR and CDR2 is FQNEAQ (reference sequence). The trim removed 3 bases at V and 4 bases at J, leaving 5 bases unmatched. The CDR3 spans 14 residues. The DNA for the CDR3 is TGTGCCAGCAGCTTCGCCAGGGGGAGAGAGACCCAGTACTTC. This encodes CASSFARGRETQYF.

The chain uses TRBV4-2 and TRBJ2-1, with D unclear. Germline loops: CDR1 LGHNA, CDR2 YNFKEQ. This CDR3 spans 13 amino acids. Trimming stripped 6 bases from V and 4 bases from J, with 10 bases between. The CDR3 sequence is CASRGVGYNEQFF. Written as DNA, the CDR3 is TGTGCCAGCAGGGGTGTAGGGTACAATGAGCAGTTCTTC.

The chain has TRBV2 and TRBJ2-6, with D uncertain. Germline V gene lookup returns CDR1 SNHLY and CDR2 FYNNEI. There are 14 residues in the CDR3. The V end was cut by 5 bases, the J end by 1 base, with 6 bases between. The CDR3 sequence: CASSLHSGANVLTF. For the CDR3, the DNA is TGTGCCAGCAGTCTACATTCTGGGGCCAACGTCCTGACTTTC.

J is TRBJ1-2 and V is TRBV30; TRBD1 matches 9 bases. Germline CDR1 reads GTSNPN; CDR2 reads SVGIG (reference sequence). The CDR3 has 13 amino acids. Losses at the gene ends were 7 bases for V and 4 bases for J; bases not matched to a gene: 7. CDR3 protein: CASTGGDGYGYTF. The DNA for the CDR3 is TGTGCCTCCACAGGGGGCGATGGCTATGGCTACACCTTC.

The J gene is TRBJ1-3, the V gene TRBV2, with D unresolved. The V end lost 9 bases, the J end lost 0 bases, and 15 bases lay between the germline ends. CDR3 length: 15 amino acids. Germline V gene sequence: CDR1 SNHLY, CDR2 FYNNEI. The CDR3 DNA follows: TGTGCCAGTTCCTATCAGCGTACCTCTGGAAACACCATATATTTT. It encodes CASSYQRTSGNTIYF. Variable domain in full (rest from reference TRBV2 and TRBJ1-3): EPEVTQTPSHQVTQMGQEVILRCVPISNHLYFYWYRQILGQKVEFLVSFYNNEISEKSEIFDDQFSVERPDGSNFTLKIRSTKLEDSAMYFCASSYQRTSGNTIYFGEGSWLTVV.

This chain uses TRBV9 with TRBJ1-2, with D perhaps matching TRBD1 (6 bases). The CDR3 runs to 14 residues. V dropped 4 bases and J dropped 4 bases, with 14 bases sitting between them. Germline assignment: CDR1 SGDLS and CDR2 YYNGEE. Here the CDR3 reads CASSPMDSIYGYTF. The CDR3 region has the DNA TGTGCCAGCAGCCCTATGGACAGCATCTATGGCTACACCTTC.

The chain uses TRBV6-1 and TRBJ1-5, with D perhaps matching TRBD1 (6 bases). This CDR3 spans 15 amino acids. Trimming took 1 base from V and 6 from J, leaving 13 bases between them. The germline V gene encodes CDR1 MNHNS and CDR2 SASEGT. This CDR3 is CASSEVWGAGQPQHF. In nucleotides, the CDR3 is TGTGCCAGCAGTGAAGTTTGGGGGGCGGGTCAGCCCCAGCATTTT.

The chain links TRBV4-1 to TRBJ1-1, with 10 nucleotides matching TRBD1. Trimming removed 0 bases from V and 9 bases from J; junction bases left unmatched: 4. This CDR3 region has 14 residues. CDR1 is MGHRA, CDR2 YSYEKL, per germline. The CDR3 spells CASSQEGQGRKAFF. Written as DNA, the CDR3 is TGCGCCAGCAGCCAAGAGGGACAGGGGAGGAAAGCTTTCTTT.

This chain connects TRBV20-1 to TRBJ2-1; no firm D call. The CDR3 is made up of 9 amino acids. V dropped 3 bases and J dropped 10 bases, with 4 bases sitting between them. CDR1 and CDR2 from the germline V gene are DFQATT and SNEGSKA (reference sequence). The CDR3 loop reads CSARPEQFF. DNA of the CDR3: TGCAGTGCTAGGCCCGAGCAGTTCTTC.

The chain has TRBV7-2 and TRBJ2-1; D possibly corresponds to TRBD2 (7 bases). The CDR3 totals 16 residues. Germline-derived CDR1 and CDR2 are SGHTA and FQGNSA. Trimming removed 5 bases at V and 0 bases at J, with 14 bases between. CDR3 in amino acids: CASSPPGGRSYNEQFF. CDR3 DNA: TGTGCCAGCAGCCCCCCCGGGGGGCGCTCCTACAATGAGCAGTTCTTC.

This clone was detected only once. The rearrangement joins TRBV28 to TRBJ1-5; D call uncertain. In germline, CDR1 is MDHEN, CDR2 SYDVKM. This CDR3 has 14 residues. Trimming cost V 6 bases and J 5 bases, with 14 bases left between them. DNA of the CDR3: TGTGCCAGCAGGACACAAGGGATATATCAGCCCCAGCATTTT. Its protein is CASRTQGIYQPQHF.

V and J are TRBV7-9 and TRBJ1-1, with D unresolved. This CDR3 region has 12 residues. CDR1 and CDR2 (germline): SEHNR, FQNEAQ (reference sequence). The germline V and J ends were trimmed by 5 bases and 0 bases, with 4 bases remaining between them. This CDR3 reads CASSRMNTEAFF. In nucleotides, the CDR3 is TGTGCCAGCAGCCGAATGAACACTGAAGCTTTCTTT.